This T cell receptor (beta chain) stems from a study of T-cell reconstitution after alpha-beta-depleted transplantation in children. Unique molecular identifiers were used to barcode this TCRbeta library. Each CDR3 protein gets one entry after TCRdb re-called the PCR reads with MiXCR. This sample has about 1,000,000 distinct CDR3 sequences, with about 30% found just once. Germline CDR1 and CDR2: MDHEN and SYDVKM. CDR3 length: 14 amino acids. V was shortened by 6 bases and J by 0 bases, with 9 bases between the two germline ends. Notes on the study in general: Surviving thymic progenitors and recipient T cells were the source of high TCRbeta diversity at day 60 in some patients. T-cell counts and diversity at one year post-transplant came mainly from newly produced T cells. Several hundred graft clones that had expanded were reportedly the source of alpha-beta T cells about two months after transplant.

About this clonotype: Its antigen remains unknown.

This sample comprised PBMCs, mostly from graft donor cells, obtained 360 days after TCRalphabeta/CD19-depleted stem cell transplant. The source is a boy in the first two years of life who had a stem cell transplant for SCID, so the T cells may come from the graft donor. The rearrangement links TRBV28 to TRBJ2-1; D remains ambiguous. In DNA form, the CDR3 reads TGTGCCAGCAGAACCGTAAACTCCTACAATGAGCAGTTCTTC. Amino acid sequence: CASRTVNSYNEQFF.